Shown below are 24 T cell receptor beta chains from a single sample sequenced in a study of regulatory T cells in long-lasting Graves disease. The TCR beta library used iRepertoire HTBI primers with Arm-PCR amplification of CDR3. TCRdb used MiXCR to reprocess the multiplex PCR reads, holding one entry per CDR3 protein. The sample includes roughly 470,000 distinct CDR3 sequences, around 20% of them seen just once. Specified time point: persistent/refractory GD, antithyroid drugs over 5 years with positive TRAb. There was RNA extracted from PBMCs, and the TCR library was made from it. The sample consisted of peripheral blood mononuclear cells (PBMCs), taken when the disease was refractory, from a patient treated with antithyroid drugs. The receptor set was obtained from a female donor with Graves disease.

The chain uses TRBV4-2 and TRBJ2-5; D call uncertain. CDR3 size: 12 residues. V was cut by 0 bases and J by 3 bases, with 2 bases left in between. The germline V gene encodes CDR1 LGHNA and CDR2 YNFKEQ. For the CDR3, the DNA is TGTGCCAGCAGCCAAGATAAAGAGACCCAGTACTTC. Translating gives CASSQDKETQYF.

At least ten counts were recorded for this clonotype. The chain carries TRBV7-9 and TRBJ2-5, with a possible D match to TRBD1 (6 bases). Germline-derived CDR1 and CDR2 are SEHNR and FQNEAQ (reference sequence). The CDR3 has 18 amino acids. V lost 6 bases and J 1 base, leaving 24 bases between the germline ends. CDR3 region: CASSRFLAGDTSQETQYF. The CDR3 region has the DNA TGTGCCAGCAGTCGTTTCCTTGCTGGGGACACCTCCCAAGAGACCCAGTACTTC.

The table lists this clonotype with many counts. The rearrangement links TRBV6-1 to TRBJ1-1; D not certain. This CDR3 has 12 amino acids. Trimming took off 6 bases at V and 4 bases at J, with 9 bases between the two ends. Germline CDR1 reads MNHNS; CDR2 reads SASEGT. In nucleotides, the CDR3 is TGTGCCAGCAGGGACGGGGTCACTGAAGCTTTCTTT. Its translation is CASRDGVTEAFF.

The rearrangement joins TRBV6-1 to TRBJ1-1; D may be TRBD1 (5 bases). The V end lost 5 bases, the J end lost 4 bases, and 17 bases lay between the germline ends. CDR3 length: 15 amino acids. CDR1 MNHNS and CDR2 SASEGT come from the germline V gene. The CDR3 coding sequence is TGTGCCAGCAGTCCCGGGACGAACATCGGCACTGAAGCTTTCTTT. Translated: CASSPGTNIGTEAFF.

This clonotype was recorded at least ten times. This chain uses TRBV11-1 with TRBJ2-7; D is undetermined. Per the germline V gene, CDR1 is SGHAT and CDR2 is FQDESV (reference sequence). Trimming cost V 1 base and J 5 bases, with 12 bases left between them. This CDR3 has 14 amino acids. In nucleotides, the CDR3 is TGTGCCAGCAGCTTAGGATCGGCGTGGAACGAGCAGTACTTC. Its protein is CASSLGSAWNEQYF.

This clonotype was seen at least ten times. CDR3 sequence reads: CASSPPGTGKQETQYF. The CDR3 DNA reads TGTGCCAGCAGCCCCCCCGGGACAGGGAAACAAGAGACCCAGTACTTC. The J gene is TRBJ2-5, the V gene TRBV7-2; 9 positions agree with TRBD1. With 5 bases clipped from V and 2 bases from J, the junction kept 9 bases outside the gene matches. The germline V gene has CDR1 SGHTA and CDR2 FQGNSA. There are 16 residues in the CDR3.

The sample holds many counts of this clonotype. This chain's CDR3 is CASSPTGPEEQYF. CDR3 DNA sequence: TGTGCCAGCAGCCCGACAGGGCCGGAGGAGCAGTACTTC. The chain uses TRBV7-9 and TRBJ2-7, with 7 bases fitting TRBD1. The CDR3 is 13 amino acids. Germline V CDR1 and CDR2: SEHNR, FQNEAQ (reference sequence). Germline trimming cut 5 bases from V and 7 bases from J; bases unmatched to any gene: 8.

This clonotype was recorded many times. The V call is TRBV10-3, the J call TRBJ2-4, with 9 positions matching TRBD1. The CDR3 is 12 residues long. CDR1 and CDR2 from the germline V gene are ENHRY and SYGVKD. V was pared by 8 bases and J by 11 bases, with 7 bases of the junction left unmatched. In DNA form, the CDR3 reads TGTGCCATCGGAACAGGGGGCCCATTTCAGTACTTC. Its translation: CAIGTGGPFQYF.

This clonotype was found many times. This chain uses TRBV2 with TRBJ2-7; TRBD1 is a possible D gene (5 bases). Germline loops: CDR1 SNHLY, CDR2 FYNNEI. This CDR3 comprises 16 residues. Trimming cost V 4 bases and J 6 bases, with 22 bases left between them. The CDR3 is CASSVHDSTLLSEQYF. The CDR3 bases are TGTGCCAGCAGTGTTCATGACAGCACTCTTCTCTCCGAGCAGTACTTC.

Comment on this clonotype: A much larger clone is a single base away; this may be a read error. The chain uses TRBV6-6 and TRBJ2-2; 9 nucleotides match TRBD1. This CDR3 is 19 amino acids long. From germline, CDR1 is MNHNY and CDR2 SVGAGI (reference sequence). The CDR3 nucleotides are TGTGCCAGCAGTTACTCGACCCCACGGACAGGGGCGAACGCCGGGGAGCTGTTTTTT. The encoded protein is CASSYSTPRTGANAGELFF.

As regards this clonotype: This clone may be a read error of a much larger clone one base away. This chain connects TRBV6-1 to TRBJ2-5; 8 nucleotides agree with TRBD2. The J call may be faulty, since TRBJ2-4 better matches the DNA end. Germline V gives CDR1 MNHNS, CDR2 SASEGT. The CDR3 is made up of 17 amino acids. The CDR3: CASSGPTSAGPRNIQYF. The CDR3 DNA follows: TGTGCCAGCAGTGGCCCGACTAGCGCGGGGCCGCGTAACATTCAGTACTTC.

This clonotype was seen a few times. The chain uses TRBV10-3 and TRBJ2-5, with TRBD2 as a possible D gene (6 bases). This CDR3 has 14 residues. Germline CDR1 reads ENHRY; CDR2 reads SYGVKD. V was cut by 4 bases and J by 3 bases, with 12 bases left in between. The CDR3 here is CAISGGDSKETQYF. DNA of the CDR3: TGTGCCATCAGTGGGGGGGACTCGAAAGAGACCCAGTACTTC.

The chain employs TRBV13 and TRBJ2-7; D tentatively reads TRBD1 or TRBD2 (5 bases each). Trimming took 2 bases from V and 7 from J, leaving 15 bases between them. Looked up from germline, CDR1 is PRHDT and CDR2 is FYEKMQ (reference sequence). The CDR3 spans 14 residues. CDR3 nucleotide sequence: TGTGCCAGCAGCTTAAGGGGAGTCGGCAGTGAGCAGTACTTC. Amino acids: CASSLRGVGSEQYF.

This clonotype was counted at least ten times. This chain links TRBV9 with TRBJ2-5; no definite D call. Germline CDR1 SGDLS, CDR2 YYNGEE. CDR3 length: 13 residues. V lost 3 bases and J 3 bases, leaving 9 bases between the germline ends. The CDR3 sequence is CASSAETEETQYF. CDR3 DNA: TGTGCCAGCAGCGCTGAGACGGAAGAGACCCAGTACTTC.

On this clonotype itself: This sequence may be a read error, since a much larger clone differs from it by one base. V and J are TRBV4-1 and TRBJ1-1; no clear D gene. The CDR3 has 13 residues. V was cut by 5 bases and J by 4 bases, with 11 bases left in between. Germline-derived CDR1 and CDR2 are MGHRA and YSYEKL. The CDR3 DNA is TGCGCCAGCAGCTCTATCGACACCACTGAAGCTTTCTTT. The encoded protein is CASSSIDTTEAFF.

This chain connects TRBV6-5 to TRBJ2-2; TRBD2 matches at 9 bases. This CDR3 is built from 16 residues. Germline lookup yields CDR1 MNHEY and CDR2 SVGAGI. The ends lost 2 bases at V and 4 bases at J; junction bases unmatched: 5. Written as DNA, the CDR3 is TGTGCCAGCAGTTACCGGTTAGCGGGAGTCACCGGGGAGCTGTTTTTT. This codes for CASSYRLAGVTGELFF.

This clonotype has only a few counts. The V gene is TRBV4-3, the J gene TRBJ1-2; 7 bases fit TRBD1. Germline CDR1 reads LGHNA; CDR2 reads YSLEER. J gave up 4 bases and V 0 bases, and 5 bases lay outside the gene matches. The CDR3 runs 15 residues. CDR3 in amino acids: CASSQEEGAGYGYTF. CDR3 DNA sequence: TGCGCCAGCAGCCAAGAAGAGGGGGCAGGCTATGGCTACACCTTC.

This clonotype showed up just a few times. The rearrangement uses TRBV28 and TRBJ2-3; 8 nucleotides match TRBD2. Germline V gene data show CDR1 as MDHEN and CDR2 as SYDVKM. The CDR3 runs 13 residues. V shed 5 bases and J 6 bases; nucleotides not matched to a gene: 4. The CDR3 loop reads CASSAGGWDTQYF. The DNA for the CDR3 is TGTGCCAGCAGTGCGGGAGGTTGGGATACGCAGTATTTT.

This clonotype has just a few counts. V and J are TRBV3-1 and TRBJ1-2; 8 bases agree with TRBD1. Trimming took 0 bases from V and 1 from J; bases not matched to a gene: 7. CDR1 and CDR2 (germline): LGHDT, YNNKEL (reference sequence). This CDR3 is built from 17 residues. The CDR3 loop is CASSQETGGILNYGYTF. CDR3 coding DNA: TGTGCCAGCAGCCAAGAAACAGGGGGAATTCTTAACTATGGCTACACCTTC.

This clonotype has a count of ten or more. The chain recombines TRBV6-1 with TRBJ1-1; possibly TRBD1 for D (6 bases). This CDR3 has 14 amino acids. Germline CDR1 is MNHNS and CDR2 is SASEGT. Trimming left V 6 bases short and J 4 bases short, with 15 bases between. The CDR3 sequence: CASRGQGMSTEAFF. The DNA of the CDR3 is TGTGCCAGCAGGGGACAAGGAATGAGCACTGAAGCTTTCTTT.

In nucleotides, the CDR3 is TGTGCCAGCAGCTTACCTTTAGGGGGCGGCCTGAGCACTGAAGCTTTCTTT. It codes for CASSLPLGGGLSTEAFF. The chain carries TRBV7-9 and TRBJ1-1, with 7 bases that match TRBD1. CDR3 length: 17 amino acids. Looked up from germline, CDR1 is SEHNR and CDR2 is FQNEAQ (reference sequence). With 2 bases clipped from V and 4 bases from J, the junction kept 13 bases outside the gene matches.

Turning to this clonotype: With a much larger clone just one base away, this may be a read error. This sequence joins TRBV6-2 or TRBV6-3 and TRBJ1-1, with TRBD1 identical over 7 bases. Trimming at V came to 11 bases and at J to 13 bases, leaving 19 bases not matched to a gene. Per the germline V gene, CDR1 is MNHEY and CDR2 is SVGEGT. This CDR3 is built from 13 residues. The CDR3 DNA reads as TGTGCCGGCACCCCCTCGGCAGGGGGTTGGGTTTTCTTT. This encodes CAGTPSAGGWVFF.

Turning to this clonotype: One junction end disagrees with the germline gene, perhaps due to a read error. This chain joins TRBV27 and TRBJ1-2; D is ambiguous. Germline CDR1 and CDR2: MNHEY and SMNVEV (reference sequence). The CDR3 extends over 13 amino acids. The CDR3 DNA is TGTGCCAGCAGCCGAAATTTTAACTATGGCTACGCCTTC. As protein: CASSRNFNYGYAF.

This clonotype was counted many times. This chain uses TRBV28 with TRBJ2-4; possibly TRBD1 for D (6 bases). This CDR3 spans 14 amino acids. The germline V and J ends were trimmed by 2 bases and 10 bases, with 15 bases remaining between them. Looked up from germline, CDR1 is MDHEN and CDR2 is SYDVKM. The CDR3 spells CASSLARGIGIQYF. CDR3 in DNA: TGTGCCAGCAGTTTAGCCAGGGGAATTGGTATTCAGTACTTC.